The clone carrying this T cell receptor beta chain was counted a few times. This sample stems from a study of CD8 T cells in Susac syndrome. This CDR3 region has 15 residues. Germline V CDR1 and CDR2: LNHDA, SQIVND (reference sequence). V lost 5 bases and J lost 0, with 11 bases in between. A quantity of about 0.5 to 1 ug RNA underwent reverse transcription using random hexamers. The CDR3 of TCR beta was amplified by immunoSEQ multiplex PCR across 54 Vbeta and 13 Jbeta. TCRdb reprocessed the immunoSEQ multiplex PCR reads with MiXCR, giving one entry per CDR3 protein. Altogether about 430,000 distinct CDR3 sequences are present, more than 70% being singletons, with the ten largest covering about 0.12%.

Sample: CD8+ T cells from PBMCs. The genes are TRBV19 and TRBJ1-5; D gene ambiguous. The TCR sequence derives from a human donor with multiple sclerosis. The CDR3 coding sequence is TGTGCCAGTAGTTTCGGTGTATATAGCAATCAGCCCCAGCATTTT. Its translation is CASSFGVYSNQPQHF.